The 20 T cell receptor beta chains below come from one sample, sequenced in a study of T cells in Graves' hyperthyroidism and ophthalmopathy. RNA transcripts were the template for amplifying TCR beta CDR3 regions. The TCR CDR3 was amplified in a first-round RT-PCR using the HTBI primer set. Each CDR3 protein is one row after TCRdb ran MiXCR on the multiplex PCR reads. The sample has under 400,000 distinct CDR3 sequences; just under 25% are singletons. Sequencing was performed on blood. These receptors all come from a man aged 50-59 years with Graves' hyperthyroidism.

This clonotype was detected only a few times. This sequence joins TRBV2 and TRBJ2-2; D is possibly TRBD2 (6 bases). Trimming left V 7 bases short and J 0 bases short, with 12 bases between. The CDR3 has 15 amino acids. Germline V CDR1 and CDR2: SNHLY, FYNNEI. The CDR3 sequence: CASIHGGPNTGELFF. For the CDR3, the DNA is TGTGCCAGCATTCACGGAGGGCCGAACACCGGGGAGCTGTTTTTT.

This clonotype was observed at least ten times. V usage is TRBV7-3 and J usage is TRBJ2-3; no clear D. Germline CDR1 and CDR2: SGHTA and FQGTGA. The CDR3 consists of 13 residues. The germline V and J ends were trimmed by 3 bases and 0 bases, with 4 bases remaining between them. CDR3 nucleotides: TGTGCCAGCAGCTTGATTAGCACAGATACGCAGTATTTT. The encoded protein is CASSLISTDTQYF. Looking up the rest from reference TRBV7-3 and TRBJ2-3 gives the full variable domain: GAGVSQTPSNKVTEKGKYVELRCDPISGHTALYWYRQSLGQGPEFLIYFQGTGAADDSGLPNDRFFAVRPEGSVSTLKIQRTERGDSAVYLCASSLISTDTQYFGPGTRLTVL.

This clonotype came up many times. The chain uses TRBV12-3 or TRBV12-4 and TRBJ1-2, with D tentatively TRBD1 (5 bases). V lost 7 bases to trimming and J lost 8 bases, with 17 bases between them. This CDR3 has 13 amino acids. The CDR3 reads CASTGRGTDGYTF. CDR3 nucleotides: TGTGCCAGCACCGGAAGAGGGACGGACGGCTACACCTTC.

The chain carries TRBV5-1 and TRBJ1-3; D ambiguous. V lost 4 bases, J lost 0 bases, and 26 bases lay in between. The CDR3 covers 20 residues. The germline gives CDR1 SGHRS, CDR2 YFSETQ. The CDR3, as DNA: TGCGCCAGCAGCAGCATTCCGTGGCCGCAGCCCGGGAGCTCTGGAAACACCATATATTTT. It is translated as CASSSIPWPQPGSSGNTIYF.

In this sample, this clonotype turned up a few times. The gene calls are TRBV11-1 and TRBJ1-4; D is undetermined. In germline, CDR1 is SGHAT, CDR2 FQDESV (reference sequence). CDR3 size: 14 residues. Trimming pared 1 base from V and 8 bases from J, leaving 11 bases between. This CDR3 reads CASSLGGRTEKLFF. The DNA for the CDR3 is TGTGCCAGCAGCTTAGGAGGACGAACCGAAAAACTGTTTTTT.

The chain employs TRBV6-2 or TRBV6-3 and TRBJ2-5; 12 nucleotides match TRBD2. V lost 0 bases and J lost 4; bases outside the gene matches: 12. The CDR3 totals 19 residues. Germline V CDR1 and CDR2: MNHEY, SVGEGT. Written as DNA, the CDR3 is TGTGCCAGCAGTTACTCTGCTAGCGGGAGGGCCACAGGGAGAGAGACCCAGTACTTC. Translation gives CASSYSASGRATGRETQYF.

The V and J genes are TRBV30 and TRBJ2-4, with D perhaps matching TRBD1 or TRBD2 (6 bases each). Germline CDR1 reads GTSNPN; CDR2 reads SVGIG (reference sequence). Trimming cost V 0 bases and J 1 base, with 7 bases left between them. This CDR3 is built from 14 residues. The CDR3 here is CAWSVGGAKNIQYF. The CDR3 coding sequence is TGTGCCTGGAGTGTAGGGGGGGCCAAAAACATTCAGTACTTC.

This sequence joins TRBV7-2 and TRBJ1-3; D gene uncertain. CDR1 SGHTA and CDR2 FQGNSA come from the germline V gene. The CDR3 consists of 16 residues. V lost 1 base and J 0 bases, leaving 10 bases between the germline ends. The CDR3 sequence is CASSLVRTLSGNTIYF. The CDR3 DNA reads as TGTGCCAGCAGCTTAGTACGGACCCTCTCTGGAAACACCATATATTTT.

A word on this clonotype: The CDR3 does not end in the conserved phenylalanine or tryptophan, so this is likely a read error. This chain's CDR3 is CASSIRGAGNTIYL. The CDR3 region has the DNA TGTGCCAGTAGTATCAGGGGGGCTGGAAACACCATATATCTT. This chain connects TRBV19 to TRBJ1-3; 7 nucleotides agree with TRBD1. CDR3 length: 14 amino acids. Trimming removed 3 bases from V and 2 bases from J; junction bases left unmatched: 1. The germline gives CDR1 LNHDA, CDR2 SQIVND (reference sequence).

This clonotype was seen once. This chain joins TRBV19 and TRBJ1-5; TRBD1 matches at 7 bases. With 8 bases clipped from V and 3 bases from J, the junction kept 10 bases outside the gene matches. Germline V lookup: CDR1 LNHDA, CDR2 SQIVND (reference sequence). There are 15 residues in the CDR3. CDR3 coding DNA: TGTGCCAGTCGGAGAAAACAGGGGAACAATCAGCCCCAGCATTTT. Protein: CASRRKQGNNQPQHF.

The chain employs TRBV20-1 and TRBJ2-1, with no clear D. The CDR3 is 12 amino acids. Germline lookup yields CDR1 DFQATT and CDR2 SNEGSKA (reference sequence). The ends were cut back, 3 bases at V and 4 bases at J, with 7 bases in the middle. The CDR3 loop is CSASHRYNEQFF. Written as DNA, the CDR3 is TGCAGTGCTAGCCATCGGTACAATGAGCAGTTCTTC.

The J gene is TRBJ1-2, the V gene TRBV6-1; 9 bases are shared with TRBD1. This CDR3 has 15 residues. The J segment lost 4 bases and the V segment lost 8 bases, leaving 11 bases of the junction unmatched. Germline V gene lookup returns CDR1 MNHNS and CDR2 SASEGT. The CDR3 DNA sequence: TGTGCCAGCGGCAGGACGGGACAGGGATTCTATGGCTACACCTTC. It yields the protein CASGRTGQGFYGYTF.

The chain joins TRBV7-9 to TRBJ2-1; 9 nucleotides align to TRBD1. Germline CDR1 reads SEHNR; CDR2 reads FQNEAQ (reference sequence). The CDR3 contains 14 residues. V was clipped by 5 bases and J by 3 bases; unmatched bases: 2. CDR3 protein: CASSGQGSYNEQFF. Here the CDR3 DNA reads TGTGCCAGCAGCGGACAGGGGAGCTACAATGAGCAGTTCTTC.

This clonotype occurred many times. The chain combines TRBV18 with TRBJ1-1; D might be TRBD1 (6 bases). With 6 bases removed from V and 5 bases from J, the gap between germline ends came to 7 bases. Germline values: CDR1 KGHSH, CDR2 LQKENI. The CDR3 covers 11 residues. Here the CDR3 DNA reads TGTGCCAGCTCGGGGACAACTGAAGCTTTCTTT. This encodes CASSGTTEAFF.

This clonotype was found many times. CDR3 sequence reads: CASSPLVNSGKQETQYF. The CDR3, as DNA: TGTGCCAGCAGTCCCCTTGTGAATAGCGGGAAACAAGAGACCCAGTACTTC. The genes are TRBV6-1 and TRBJ2-5; TRBD2 matches at 8 bases. The V and J ends lost 5 bases and 2 bases, in that order; junction bases with no gene match: 13. The CDR3 contains 17 residues. CDR1 is MNHNS and CDR2 is SASEGT in the germline V gene.

This clonotype has just a few counts. V gene TRBV18 combines with J gene TRBJ2-3; D not certain. The germline V and J ends were trimmed by 1 base and 1 base, with 6 bases remaining between them. Germline CDR1 KGHSH, CDR2 LQKENI. This CDR3 is 14 amino acids long. The CDR3 is CASSPRSGTDTQYF. The CDR3, as DNA: TGTGCCAGCTCACCACGGTCAGGCACAGATACGCAGTATTTT.

This clonotype was found a few times. This chain connects TRBV20-1 to TRBJ2-7; 8 bases align to TRBD2. V was clipped by 4 bases and J by 2 bases; unmatched bases: 10. The germline CDR1 and CDR2 sequences are DFQATT and SNEGSKA (reference sequence). The CDR3 is made up of 15 amino acids. CDR3 coding DNA: TGCAGTGCTATGTCGGGAGGGTGGGGGCCCTACGAGCAGTACTTC. Translating it yields CSAMSGGWGPYEQYF.

The J gene is TRBJ2-5, the V gene TRBV5-1; D is undetermined. Deletions cut 0 bases from V and 0 bases from J, with 3 bases between. This CDR3 is built from 13 residues. The germline gives CDR1 SGHRS, CDR2 YFSETQ. CDR3 region: CASSLADQETQYF. CDR3 nucleotides: TGCGCCAGCAGCTTGGCCGACCAAGAGACCCAGTACTTC.

This clonotype was observed a handful of times. The chain carries TRBV6-1 and TRBJ1-1, with TRBD1 as a possible D gene (5 bases). CDR1 is MNHNS and CDR2 is SASEGT in the germline V gene. The CDR3 is 13 residues long. V was pared by 8 bases and J by 8 bases, with 18 bases between. CDR3 region: CASAPKTRTEAFF. CDR3 sequence (DNA): TGTGCCAGCGCACCAAAAACCAGGACAGAAGCTTTCTTT.

This clonotype has ten or more counts. The V call is TRBV6-1, the J call TRBJ2-1; 7 nucleotides align to TRBD2. Trimming cost V 8 bases and J 4 bases; bases outside gene matches: 14. The CDR3 covers 16 residues. Germline V lookup: CDR1 MNHNS, CDR2 SASEGT. The CDR3 DNA sequence: TGTGCCAGCCTGGGCGGGAGAGGCGGGACTTACAATGAGCAGTTCTTC. Protein: CASLGGRGGTYNEQFF.